What follows are 20 T cell receptor beta chains derived from one specimen sequenced in a study of tissue T cells after allogeneic stem cell transplantation. Described time point: mouse harvest day 14 after allogeneic transplant. Each mouse received 10^7 T-cell-depleted marrow cells plus 10^6 splenic CD5+ T cells by tail vein. Sequencing was performed with immunoSEQ multiplex PCR; in TCRdb, only in-frame clones are kept and a portion is missing. Of roughly 4,000 clones detected, about 47% appear once; the ten largest clones hold over 20%. The sample comprised gut tissue. The receptors come from a female BALB/c mouse given C57BL/6 T cells with graft-versus-host disease after an allogeneic hematopoietic cell transplant.

A word on this clone: Each gene name is a mouse one. The missing CDR3 end, 1 residue past where the read stops, is filled in from the germline J gene. The rearrangement uses TRBV14 and TRBJ2-4, with 11 bases that match TRBD2. Germline V lookup: CDR1 SGHDT, CDR2 FRDEAV. This CDR3 region has 18 residues. Trimming removed 2 bases from V and 0 bases from J; junction bases left unmatched: 8. This CDR3 is CASSLSGGLGVSQNTLYF. The part of the CDR3 DNA that was read is TGTGCCAGCAGTTTATCGGGGGGACTGGGGGTTAGTCAAAACACCTTGTAC.

Worth noting for this clone: Gene names and germline match the mouse. The read ends 1 residue early relative to the CDR3; the germline J gene fills the gap. The V and J genes are TRBV26 and TRBJ1-6; D unclear. TRBJ1-6 is noted as an ORF with a role that remains uncertain. The CDR3 loop spans 12 amino acids. The V end was cut by 3 bases, the J end by 6 bases, with 3 bases between. Germline V gene sequence: CDR1 KGHPV, CDR2 FQNQEV (reference sequence). Incomplete CDR3 DNA: TGTGCCAGCAGTCTAGTTAATTCGCCCCTCTAC. It encodes CASSLVNSPLY. The entire CDR3 sequence reads CASSLVNSPLYF.

This clone was detected a few times. These gene names are mouse names. From the germline J gene comes the end of the CDR3, since the read stops 1 residue before it. The rearrangement uses TRBV3 and TRBJ2-2; D ambiguous. The germline V gene has CDR1 SNHLY and CDR2 FYNGKV (reference sequence). The V and J ends lost 1 base and 1 base respectively, with 4 bases between them. CDR3 length: 14 amino acids. The sequenced CDR3 bases are TGTGCCAGCAGCTTAGAAATAAACACCGGGCAGCTCTAC. Protein sequence: CASSLEINTGQLY. The CDR3 as a whole reads CASSLEINTGQLYF.

There are a few counts of this clone. Germline and genes here are mouse. The read comes to an end 1 residue before the CDR3 does, leaving the germline J gene to fill in the end. The chain has TRBV3 and TRBJ2-4; the D gene is possibly TRBD1 (5 bases). Between the trimmed V and J ends, which lost 2 bases and 3 bases, there was a span of 9 bases. This CDR3 is built from 14 residues. Germline CDR1 and CDR2: SNHLY and FYNGKV (reference sequence). Partial CDR3 DNA: TGTGCCAGCAGCTTACAGGGCGGGCAAAACACCTTGTAC. Protein: CASSLQGGQNTLY. From start to end, the CDR3 is CASSLQGGQNTLYF.

By its share, this clone is large. Germline and genes here are mouse. CDR3: CASGTEISNERLFF. The sequenced part of the CDR3 DNA is TGTGCCAGCGGGACAGAAATTTCCAACGAAAGATTATTT. This chain uses TRBV13-2 with TRBJ1-4; TRBD1 is a possible D gene (5 bases). The read comes to an end 1 residue before the CDR3 does, leaving the germline J gene to fill in the end. Germline V gives CDR1 NNHNN, CDR2 SYGAGS (reference sequence). V was pared by 5 bases and J by 0 bases, with 8 bases between. CDR3 length: 14 amino acids.

By proportion, this clone is medium-sized (0.01 to 0.1%). The gene names here belong to mouse. Incomplete CDR3 DNA: TGTGCCAGCAGCTGGGGTAGTGCAGAAACGCTGTAT. Protein sequence: CASSWGSAETLY. The entire CDR3 sequence reads CASSWGSAETLYF. The V call is TRBV4, the J call TRBJ2-3; D ambiguous. Read data end 1 residue before the CDR3 end; the end is taken from the germline J gene. Germline V gene data show CDR1 as LGHDT and CDR2 as YNNKQL (reference sequence). CDR3 length equals 13 residues. V was shortened by 4 bases and J by 0 bases, with 5 bases between the two germline ends.

This clone was picked up a small number of times. Germline and genes: mouse. The missing CDR3 end, 1 residue past where the read stops, is filled in from the germline J gene. The V gene is TRBV3, the J gene TRBJ2-3; possibly TRBD1 or TRBD2 for D (5 bases each). CDR3 size: 14 residues. Per germline, CDR1 SNHLY and CDR2 FYNGKV (reference sequence). With 3 bases removed from V and 0 bases from J, the gap between germline ends came to 7 bases. CDR3 in amino acids: CASSFGASAETLYF. Incomplete CDR3 DNA: TGTGCCAGCAGCTTCGGGGCTAGTGCAGAAACGCTGTAT.

By sample share, this clone is large (0.1 to 1%). These gene names are mouse names. The read ends 1 residue before the CDR3 terminus; that terminus is restored from the germline J gene. The J gene is TRBJ2-4, the V gene TRBV4; 13 bases match TRBD2. Germline V gene data show CDR1 as LGHDT and CDR2 as YNNKQL (reference sequence). The CDR3 is made up of 16 amino acids. Trimming took 4 bases from V and 0 from J; bases not matched to a gene: 1. Here the CDR3 reads CASSLGLGGSQNTLYF. CDR3 DNA, as far as it was read: TGTGCCAGCAGCTTGGGACTGGGGGGGAGTCAAAACACCTTGTAC.

Comment on this clone: Genes and germline come from the mouse. Here the CDR3 reads CASSQQGADTQYF. The part of the CDR3 DNA that was read is TGTGCCAGCAGTCAACAGGGGGCAGACACCCAGTAC. V is TRBV26 and J is TRBJ2-5, with TRBD1 identical over 9 bases. The CDR3 is cut off 1 residue early in the read; its end comes from the germline J gene. The CDR3 is made up of 13 amino acids. V was pared by 4 bases and J by 5 bases, with 1 base of the junction left unmatched. Germline V gene sequence: CDR1 KGHPV, CDR2 FQNQEV (reference sequence).

In its sample, this clone ranks as large. Mouse gene names and germline throughout. Read coverage stops 1 residue before the CDR3 terminus; the germline J gene supplies the remainder. The genes are TRBV16 and TRBJ1-1, with unresolved D. CDR1 is SGHSA and CDR2 is FRNQAP in the germline V gene. Trimming shortened V by 2 bases and J by 1 base, and 5 bases separated the two germline ends. CDR3 length: 13 residues. The covered CDR3 bases are TGTGCAAGCAGCTTAACGGGGAACACAGAAGTCTTC. Translating it yields CASSLTGNTEVF. The whole CDR3 reads CASSLTGNTEVFF.

This clone was seen more than once but under ten times. All gene names here are mouse names. From the germline J gene comes the end of the CDR3, since the read stops 1 residue before it. V gene TRBV13-3 combines with J gene TRBJ1-2; a weak D match, TRBD1 (6 bases). The CDR3 contains 15 residues. Germline CDR1 is NNHDY and CDR2 is SYVADS. The germline V and J ends were trimmed by 2 bases and 4 bases, with 15 bases remaining between them. The CDR3 bases that were read are TGTGCCAGCAGTGAATGGGGGCGCGGGCCCTCCGACTACACC. It specifies CASSEWGRGPSDYT. The CDR3 in its entirety is CASSEWGRGPSDYTF.

In regard to this clone: Genes and germline are mouse. The CDR3 end falls 1 residue outside the read, so it is completed with the germline J gene. This chain uses TRBV26 with TRBJ2-2, with D tentatively TRBD1 or TRBD2 (5 bases each). The length of the CDR3 is 14 residues. CDR1 is KGHPV, CDR2 FQNQEV, per germline (reference sequence). V was trimmed by 7 bases and J by 2 bases, leaving 11 bases between them. CDR3 in amino acids: CASTPGPNTGQLYF. The DNA read from the CDR3 is TGTGCCAGCACTCCGGGGCCTAACACCGGGCAGCTCTAC. Looking up the rest from reference TRBV26 and TRBJ2-2 gives the full variable domain: NSKVIQTPRYLVKGQGQKAKMRCIPEKGHPVVFWYQQNKNNEFKFLINFQNQEVLQQIDMTEKRFSAECPSNSPCSLEIQSSEAGDSALYLCASTPGPNTGQLYFGEGSKLTVL.

With respect to this clone: The genes are named according to mouse. The CDR3 end is not reached by the read, which stops 1 residue before it; the germline J gene fills it in. The gene calls are TRBV23 and TRBJ1-4; whether TRBD1, the table's D call, matches the DNA was not checked. The CDR3 is made up of 13 amino acids. CDR1 is KGHTA, CDR2 FQNQQP, per germline. CDR3 in amino acids: CSSSQDNNERLFF. CDR3 DNA (partial): TGCTCCAGCAGTCAAGACAACAACGAAAGATTATTT.

Note on this clone: Mouse names are used for the genes. With the read ending 1 residue before the CDR3 end, the germline J gene is used to fill in that end. The chain recombines TRBV26 with TRBJ2-2, with D tentatively TRBD1 or TRBD2 (6 bases each). The CDR3 is 14 residues long. Trimming removed 8 bases from V and 3 bases from J, with 13 bases in between. Germline V CDR1 and CDR2: KGHPV, FQNQEV (reference sequence). CDR3: CASGRGRDTGQLYF. The sequenced CDR3 bases are TGTGCCAGCGGGCGGGGGCGCGACACCGGGCAGCTCTAC. The variable domain in full, with the rest retrieved from reference TRBV26 and TRBJ2-2, is NSKVIQTPRYLVKGQGQKAKMRCIPEKGHPVVFWYQQNKNNEFKFLINFQNQEVLQQIDMTEKRFSAECPSNSPCSLEIQSSEAGDSALYLCASGRGRDTGQLYFGEGSKLTVL.

As to this clone: Mouse names are used for the genes. The read finishes 1 residue shy of the CDR3 end, and the germline J gene is used to complete it. The chain carries TRBV24 and TRBJ2-2; D is undetermined. The V gene's germline CDR1 is KGHTA and CDR2 FRNEEI. The ends were cut back, 0 bases at V and 1 base at J, with 6 bases in the middle. The CDR3 consists of 15 residues. This chain's CDR3 is CASSLYKGNTGQLYF. The DNA read from the CDR3 is TGTGCCAGCAGTCTGTATAAGGGAAACACCGGGCAGCTCTAC.

Concerning this clone itself: Gene names are mouse gene names. The CDR3 end is not reached by the read, which stops 1 residue before it; the germline J gene fills it in. The gene calls are TRBV5 and TRBJ1-1; D gene ambiguous. CDR1 is LGHNA and CDR2 is YNLKQL in the germline V gene (reference sequence). V was clipped by 4 bases and J by 2 bases, with 5 bases between them. CDR3 length: 12 residues. The CDR3 reads CASSPDNTEVFF. Partial CDR3 DNA: TGTGCCAGCAGCCCCGACAACACAGAAGTCTTC.

About this clone itself: Gene names are mouse gene names. The DNA ends 1 residue before the CDR3 does, and the rest of the CDR3 is filled in from the germline J gene. The J gene is TRBJ1-1, the V gene TRBV19; TRBD1 agrees at 11 bases. This CDR3 spans 15 amino acids. Germline loops: CDR1 FNHDT, CDR2 SITEND (reference sequence). The V and J ends lost 2 bases and 1 base, in that order; junction bases with no gene match: 1. CDR3 in amino acids: CASSIGQGANTEVFF. CDR3 DNA, as far as it was read: TGTGCCAGCAGTATCGGACAGGGGGCGAACACAGAAGTCTTC.

With respect to this clone: Genes and germline are mouse. The read halts 1 residue ahead of the CDR3 end, with the missing end drawn from the germline J gene. The J gene is TRBJ2-7, the V gene TRBV26; TRBD1 might be the D (6 bases). CDR1 and CDR2 (germline): KGHPV, FQNQEV (reference sequence). Between the trimmed V and J ends, which lost 2 bases and 7 bases, there was a span of 9 bases. The CDR3 is made up of 12 amino acids. The CDR3 sequence is CASSLTGREQYF. CDR3 DNA (partial): TGTGCCAGCAGTCTGACAGGGCGGGAACAGTAC.

Concerning this clone: Gene names and germline match the mouse. The CDR3 goes on 1 residue after the read ends, and that part is filled in from the germline J gene. The genes are TRBV31 and TRBJ2-3; the match to TRBD2 covers 8 bases. Germline values: CDR1 GKSSPN, CDR2 SITVG. The CDR3 has 16 residues. Germline trimming cut 0 bases from V and 0 bases from J; bases unmatched to any gene: 5. The covered CDR3 bases are TGTGCCTGGAGTCTCCTGGGGGGCCCTAGTGCAGAAACGCTGTAT. This gives the protein CAWSLLGGPSAETLY. The CDR3 as a whole reads CAWSLLGGPSAETLYF.

Comment on this clone: The gene names here belong to mouse. The read stops 1 residue short of the end of the CDR3; the missing end is completed from the germline J gene. The J gene is TRBJ2-4, the V gene TRBV23. The length of the CDR3 is 15 residues. Germline assignment: CDR1 KGHTA and CDR2 FQNQQP. The CDR3 spells CSSSQGGSSQNTLYF. The CDR3 bases that were read are TGCTCCAGCAGTCAAGGGGGTTCTAGTCAAAACACCTTGTAC.